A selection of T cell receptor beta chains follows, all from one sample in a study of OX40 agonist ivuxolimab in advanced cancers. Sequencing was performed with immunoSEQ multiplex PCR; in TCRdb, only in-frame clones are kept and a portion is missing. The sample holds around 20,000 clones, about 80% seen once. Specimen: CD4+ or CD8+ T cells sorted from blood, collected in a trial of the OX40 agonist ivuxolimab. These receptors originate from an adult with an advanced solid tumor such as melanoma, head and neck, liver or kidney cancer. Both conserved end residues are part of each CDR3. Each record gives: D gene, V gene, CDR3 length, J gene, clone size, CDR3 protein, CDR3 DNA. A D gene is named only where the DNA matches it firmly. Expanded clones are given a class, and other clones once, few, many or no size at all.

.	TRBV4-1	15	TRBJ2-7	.	CASSQAVGGTYEQYF	TGCGCCAGCAGCCAAGCAGTAGGGGGTACCTACGAGCAGTACTTC
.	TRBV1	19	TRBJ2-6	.	CTSSPLPGQGLSGANVLTF	TGCACCAGCAGCCCTCTGCCGGGACAGGGCCTCTCTGGGGCCAACGTCCTGACTTTC
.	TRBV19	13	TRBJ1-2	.	CASSLSRPSGYTF	TGTGCCAGTAGTCTCTCCCGACCATCTGGCTACACCTTC
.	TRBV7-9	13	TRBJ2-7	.	CASSSVPFGEQYF	TGTGCCAGCAGCTCCGTCCCCTTTGGGGAGCAGTACTTC
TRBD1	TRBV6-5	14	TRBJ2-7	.	CASRSDRGSYEQYF	TGTGCCAGCAGGTCCGACAGGGGTTCCTACGAGCAGTACTTC
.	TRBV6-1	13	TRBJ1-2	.	CASTPELDYGYTF	TGTGCCAGCACCCCGGAGTTGGACTATGGCTACACCTTC
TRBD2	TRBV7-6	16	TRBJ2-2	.	CASSPVGGIGTGELFF	TGTGCCAGCAGTCCTGTCGGGGGGATAGGCACCGGGGAGCTGTTTTTT
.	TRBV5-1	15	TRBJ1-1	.	CASSFRNFGEPEAFF	TGCGCCAGCAGCTTCAGGAACTTCGGGGAACCTGAAGCTTTCTTT
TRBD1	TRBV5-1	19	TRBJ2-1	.	CASSAWTGGPQVSYNEQFF	TGCGCCAGCAGCGCATGGACAGGGGGCCCTCAAGTCTCCTACAATGAGCAGTTCTTC
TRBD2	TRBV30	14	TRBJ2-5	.	CAWSARRGSETQYF	TGTGCCTGGAGTGCCAGACGCGGGAGCGAGACCCAGTACTTC
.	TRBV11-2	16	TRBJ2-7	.	CASSPFPGRTSYEQYF	TGTGCCAGCAGCCCCTTCCCGGGACGTACATCCTACGAGCAGTACTTC
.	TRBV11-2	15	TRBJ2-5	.	CASSLDPGARETQYF	TGTGCCAGCAGCTTAGATCCAGGGGCGAGGGAGACCCAGTACTTC
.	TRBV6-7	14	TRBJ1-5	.	CASSYRHWNQPQHF	TGTGCCAGCAGTTACCGTCATTGGAATCAGCCCCAGCATTTT
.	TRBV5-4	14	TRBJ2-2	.	CASSFGINTGELFF	TGTGCCAGCAGCTTCGGTATTAACACCGGGGAGCTGTTTTTT
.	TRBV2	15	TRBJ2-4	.	CASSERSLAKNIQYF	TGTGCCAGCAGTGAGAGGTCCCTAGCCAAAAACATTCAGTACTTC
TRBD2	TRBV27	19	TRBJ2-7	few	CASSLKFGTSGKSSYEQYF	TGTGCCAGCAGTTTAAAGTTTGGGACTAGCGGGAAGAGCTCCTACGAGCAGTACTTC